This entry describes one T cell receptor (beta chain). In its sample, this clonotype was seen many times. Its antigen is unknown. The sample holds no much larger clone one base away, and base qualities are not on file. The sample is drawn from a study of human T cells and chemical hapten exposure (dated by TCRdb to the early 2020s). Regarding the research as a whole: For sensitization, 2% DPC in acetone was applied to a roughly 2 cm by roughly 2 cm area of upper inner arm skin. Weekly therapeutic DPC doses were additionally applied to the scalp of patients throughout the roughly 23-week study period. Patch testing was performed on the upper back with Finn chambers containing 0.01% DPC, and the patch tests were scored after 6 days according to International Contact Dermatitis Research Group standards. Most of the patients in the cohort were female, and the cohort covered alopecia areata with under or over 50% scalp involvement, alopecia totalis and alopecia universalis. Libraries were combined into a pool for sequencing, and differences in TCR yield between samples came mainly from small differences in library volumes within the pool. This study followed changes in the peripheral blood TCR repertoire in vivo during primary and secondary sensitization of alopecia patients to the hapten diphenylcyclopropenone (DPC). Blood samples were taken from patients before sensitization (week 0) and at 2, 6 and about 24 weeks after DPC sensitization. For TCR sequencing, blood came from 25 to 35 alopecia patients at anywhere from one to four time points (pre-sensitization, 2, 6 and 24 weeks). Study-level results and caveats: Expanded TCRs formed significantly more large CDR3 similarity clusters than pre-sensitization or healthy control sets, consistent with antigen-driven responses. Patch test score correlated positively with the number of PT1 expanded TCRs, reaching significance at thresholds 8, 16 and 32 but not at 4. No change with DPC sensitization was found in the number of TCRs above 1 in 1000 frequency, and no evidence of global repertoire structure alterations was found. Because all patients had alopecia, a presumed autoimmune disease, the immune response of the patients might differ from that of healthy individuals. After repeated subsampling, the strength of the expansion versus patch-test correlation and the threshold at which it became significant changed.

From cysteine to phenylalanine, the CDR3 is 15 amino acids long. Only CDR3 DNA remains: 45 bases, in frame from the first base. CDR1 and CDR2 are drawn from the germline V gene: WSHSY, SAAADI. Germline trimming: 6 bases from V, 2 bases from J; junction bases outside gene matches: 4. The label giving this sample's time point can be read as: patch test 2, 6 weeks after DPC sensitization. The intended sense of this specimen's treatment or condition label: therapeutic diphenylcyclopropenone sensitization with weekly scalp DPC. At every patch-test visit, the blood draw took place before the patch test was put on. To be eligible, patients had to be aged 18 to 70, diagnosed with alopecia and judged suitable for DPC therapy, while pregnant patients were excluded. Total RNA was extracted from unfractionated whole blood collected in Tempus Blood RNA tubes. The library was built by means of RACE. Sequenced using a NextSeq 500. During library preparation, unique molecular identifiers were attached to individual cDNA molecules so that TCRs could be counted quantitatively and reproducibly. Each blood RNA sample was used to sequence both TCR alpha and TCR beta chains. The study's processing was this. Samples had a median of about 96,000 TCRs, with a range from about 23,224 to 750,000. The Decombinator software suite was used to annotate the V, J and CDR3 of the TCR reads. For PS versus PT1 abundance plots, all samples were subsampled to the same number of TCRs (28,000). TCRs were defined as expanded if absent before sensitization and observed at least eight times at the 2-week time point. The public reads were reprocessed in TCRdb via fastp at Q25 and MiXCR, keeping in-frame beta chains. Rows are combined by CDR3 protein, so each entry shows the most common genes and DNA. The authors' filters were not applied to this entry. The sample has 42,000 or so distinct CDR3 sequences on record, 8.9% of them singletons. 15% of the sample goes to the ten largest clones.

This sequence uses TRBV10-2 and TRBJ2-3, and TRBD2 matches 11 of the central bases. The receptor's source is a woman aged 40 to 50 with alopecia areata. Some clones in this sample may be carry-over from other donors' samples. Sequencing used whole blood, obtained in connection with sensitization to the hapten diphenylcyclopropenone (DPC). The sequence in DNA is TGCGCCAGCAGGCCTAGCGGGGGGATCACAGATACGCAGTATTTT. The resulting protein is CASRPSGGITDTQYF.